One T cell receptor beta chain is described in this entry. Its antigen has not been determined. No much larger clone is present one base from it, and per-base qualities are unavailable. These data belong to a study of response to subunit inactivated influenza vaccine (dated by TCRdb to between 2018 and 2020). Regarding the complete study: Deep quantitative T cell receptor repertoire profiling was used in the study to track responses to a trivalent subunit inactivated influenza vaccine. Findings and caveats that apply to the study as a whole: It was suggested by the authors that each seasonal influenza vaccination may recruit only a limited number of new T cells.

Interpreted using the paper, the time point label stands for: around 45 days after influenza vaccine administration. Libraries were constructed by RT-PCR. Sequencer: Illumina HiSeq 2500. TCRdb took the public reads, trimmed them with fastp at Q25, ran MiXCR for clone calling and kept in-frame beta chains. A single entry per CDR3 protein holds the most common genes and DNA from its merged rows. This sample gives 150,000 or so distinct CDR3 sequences in total; 9.5% to 13% of them show up just once. The top ten constitute around 11% of the sample. This clonotype originated in a man aged 50 to 59 who received an inactivated influenza vaccine. Donor details come from another sample of the same person, matched by shared clones. Sequences were derived from non-naive T cells sorted from PBMCs, sampled roughly 46 days after vaccination. The meaning of the sample's cell subset or site label: memory T cell fraction.

The CDR3 has the sequence CATSKDRDYEQYF. The bases read TGTGCCACCAGCAAAGACAGGGACTACGAGCAGTACTTC. Recombination linked TRBV15 to TRBJ2-7, and TRBD1 matches 7 of the central bases. At the junction V is shortened by 4 bases and J by 3 bases; bases outside the gene matches: 3. From the cysteine through the phenylalanine, the CDR3 covers 13 amino acids. The entry retains the CDR3 DNA only, 39 bases that are in frame from base 1. Per the germline V gene (reference sequence), LNHNV is the CDR1 and YYDKDF is the CDR2. The variable domain in full, with residues beyond the CDR3 obtained from the reference TRBV15 and TRBJ2-7 genes, is DAMVIQNPRYQVTQFGKPVTLSCSQTLNHNVMYWYQQKSSQAPKLLFHYYDKDFNNEADTPDNFQSRRPNTSFCFLDIRSPGLGDTAMYLCATSKDRDYEQYFGPGTRLTVT.